Following are 5 T cell receptor beta chains from one sample sequenced in a study of CD8 T cells in Susac syndrome. The RNA, 0.5 to 1 ug, was put through reverse transcription using random hexamers. TCRdb passed the immunoSEQ multiplex PCR reads through MiXCR, listing each CDR3 protein once. The table shows a few hundred thousand distinct CDR3 sequences, with 95% occurring only once. The sequenced sample consisted of CD4+ T cells from PBMCs. The receptors derive from a human donor with multiple sclerosis.

The chain has TRBV12-3 or TRBV12-4 and TRBJ1-4; tentatively, D is TRBD1 (5 bases). The CDR3 covers 13 residues. Trimming took off 5 bases at V and 9 bases at J, with 13 bases between the two ends. The chain's CDR3 is CASSAGGGKKLFF. CDR3 sequence (DNA): TGTGCCAGCAGTGCCGGCGGGGGTAAAAAACTGTTTTTT.

The rearrangement uses TRBV7-2 and TRBJ2-7; TRBD1 might be the D (5 bases). CDR1 SGHTA and CDR2 FQGNSA come from the germline V gene. Trimming removed 5 bases at V and 3 bases at J, with 11 bases between. The CDR3 consists of 13 residues. The CDR3 DNA follows: TGTGCCAGCAGCCGCCTTCAGGGCTACGAGCAGTACTTC. As protein: CASSRLQGYEQYF.

This clonotype showed up just once. The chain combines TRBV20-1 with TRBJ2-3; D gene uncertain. The CDR3 consists of 12 residues. V was cut by 4 bases and J by 2 bases, with 7 bases left in between. CDR1 and CDR2 from the germline V gene are DFQATT and SNEGSKA (reference sequence). The DNA of the CDR3 is TGCAGTGCTAAGTCCACCACAGATACGCAGTATTTT. Translating it yields CSAKSTTDTQYF.

The rearrangement uses TRBV23-1 and TRBJ1-1; D gene uncertain. TRBV23-1 is marked as an open reading frame, function uncertain. Trimming cost V 2 bases and J 1 base, with 8 bases left between them. The CDR3 extends over 14 amino acids. The CDR3 DNA is TGCGCCAGCAGTCAACCGGTTCGGAACACTGAAGCTTTCTTT. Amino acid sequence: CASSQPVRNTEAFF.

The genes are TRBV20-1 and TRBJ2-2; 13 nucleotides agree with TRBD2. Germline CDR1 and CDR2: DFQATT and SNEGSKA (reference sequence). The CDR3 contains 14 residues. The V and J ends lost 5 bases and 5 bases, in that order; junction bases with no gene match: 2. CDR3: CSASTSGGTGELFF. The DNA of the CDR3 is TGCAGTGCTTCGACTAGCGGGGGGACCGGGGAGCTGTTTTTT.